This T cell receptor (beta chain) came from a study of T cells in Graves' hyperthyroidism and ophthalmopathy. Across 18 months, stable Graves' hyperthyroidism was marked by no progression to ophthalmopathy. Fresh peripheral blood, 10 ml, was the source of the PBMCs. The CDR3 regions of TCR beta were amplified from RNA transcripts. First-round RT-PCR of the TCR CDR3 relied on the HTBI primer set. TCRdb ran MiXCR on the multiplex PCR reads and lists one entry per CDR3 protein. The data contain approximately 400,000 distinct CDR3 sequences, about 15% of them singletons. Germline-derived CDR1 and CDR2 are GTSNPN and SVGIG (reference sequence). V lost 1 base, J lost 12 bases, and 13 bases lay in between. The CDR3 is 12 residues long. Study observations and caveats: Stable hyperthyroidism was told apart from ophthalmopathy by a model built on 13 V-J features. Most thyroid clonotypes that were expanded above 0.001 also turned up in blood.

This clonotype was counted at least ten times. What it recognizes is unknown. The chain couples TRBV30 to TRBJ2-1; D may be TRBD2 (6 bases). This TCR derives from a woman in her twenties or thirties with Graves' hyperthyroidism. The sequenced sample consisted of blood. The CDR3 region has the DNA TGTGCCTGGAGTGACGGGCCGGAGGGGCAGTTCTTC. This sequence encodes CAWSDGPEGQFF.